This T cell receptor beta chain was documented in a study of cytomegalovirus exposure and HLA in healthy donors. Study summary: The 100 to 150 validation repertoires and the approximately 630 first-cohort repertoires shared a platform, a later analysis reported.

Study-level results: Among TCR sequences, most were rare, though some public TCRs appeared in many donors. CMV antigen specificity was confirmed in vitro for a few CMV-associated chains.

As to this clone: What it recognizes is unknown. In the same sample, other DNA sequences code for this CDR3.

This table comes from immunoSEQ multiplex PCR, and its TCRdb copy is limited to in-frame clones, with some not included. This repertoire shows around 200,000 clones, about 81% found once; its top ten account for around 1.3%. V was clipped by 0 bases and J by 5 bases, with 4 bases between them. Germline V lookup: CDR1 GTSNPN, CDR2 SVGIG (reference sequence). CDR3 length equals 11 residues. Material for sequencing was PBMCs. The TCR comes from a woman in her 30s in good health and CMV-seronegative. The chain links TRBV30 to TRBJ2-5; D call uncertain. DNA of the CDR3: TGTGCCTGGAGTGTACGGGAGACCCAGTACTTC. Translation: CAWSVRETQYF.